A selection of T cell receptor beta chains follows, all from one sample in a study of T-cell memory formation after mild COVID-19. MiXCR, applied by TCRdb to the 5' RACE reads, yields one record per CDR3 protein. The sample consists of 400,000 or so distinct CDR3 sequences, around 19% of them appearing once. Sequences were obtained from PBMCs or a T cell subset sorted from them (not recorded which). These receptors were taken from an adult woman who had mild COVID-19 (a few samples of this study predate the infection). Cell type and time point are not known. Both conserved end residues are part of each CDR3. The order of the fields is clone size, D gene, J gene, V gene, CDR3 DNA, CDR3 protein. The D gene is left open where the match is weak. Only part of the rows carry a size: once, few, many, or a class if the clone is expanded.

clone size: few; D gene: -; J gene: TRBJ2-7; V gene: TRBV29-1; CDR3 DNA: TGCAGCGTTGAAGAGGATAAGGGAACCTACGAGCAGTACTTC; CDR3 protein: CSVEEDKGTYEQYF
clone size: few; D gene: -; J gene: TRBJ1-5; V gene: TRBV5-1; CDR3 DNA: TGCGCCAGCAGCTTGAAGACCTCGTACAATCAGCCCCAGCATTTT; CDR3 protein: CASSLKTSYNQPQHF
clone size: few; D gene: TRBD2; J gene: TRBJ2-1; V gene: TRBV20-1; CDR3 DNA: TGCAGTGCTCCTCCGCAGCGGGGTCCCTACAATGAGCAGTTCTTC; CDR3 protein: CSAPPQRGPYNEQFF
clone size: -; D gene: -; J gene: TRBJ2-7; V gene: TRBV5-1; CDR3 DNA: TGCGCCAGCAGCTTGGCCCCGGGGTCGCAGTACTTC; CDR3 protein: CASSLAPGSQYF
clone size: -; D gene: -; J gene: TRBJ1-1; V gene: TRBV5-1; CDR3 DNA: TGCGCCAGCAGCTCCCCGACCGGGGTGAGCACTGAAGCTTTCTTT; CDR3 protein: CASSSPTGVSTEAFF
clone size: few; D gene: -; J gene: TRBJ2-3; V gene: TRBV12-3/TRBV12-4; CDR3 DNA: TGTGCCAGCAGTTTAAGGGTCTCAGATACGCAGTATTTT; CDR3 protein: CASSLRVSDTQYF
clone size: -; D gene: TRBD1; J gene: TRBJ1-1; V gene: TRBV7-3; CDR3 DNA: TGTGCCAGCAGATCAGGGGGCTTGAACACTGAAGCTTTCTTT; CDR3 protein: CASRSGGLNTEAFF
clone size: -; D gene: TRBD2; J gene: TRBJ2-7; V gene: TRBV20-1; CDR3 DNA: TGCAGTGCTCTTAGCGGGCGTACCTACGAGCAGTACTTC; CDR3 protein: CSALSGRTYEQYF
clone size: -; D gene: TRBD1; J gene: TRBJ1-2; V gene: TRBV6-1; CDR3 DNA: TGTGCCAGCAGTGTTTACGGGACAGGGGATTATGGCTACACCTTC; CDR3 protein: CASSVYGTGDYGYTF
clone size: few; D gene: -; J gene: TRBJ1-2; V gene: TRBV3-1; CDR3 DNA: TGTGCCAGCAGCTCCCAGGGGATCGGTGGCTACACCTTC; CDR3 protein: CASSSQGIGGYTF
clone size: -; D gene: -; J gene: TRBJ1-2; V gene: TRBV4-1; CDR3 DNA: TGCGCCAGCAGCCAAGATTTCGCTAACTATGGCTACACCTTC; CDR3 protein: CASSQDFANYGYTF
clone size: -; D gene: -; J gene: TRBJ1-3; V gene: TRBV7-9; CDR3 DNA: TGTGCCAGCAGCTTAACCTTGACCTCTGGAAACACCATATATTTT; CDR3 protein: CASSLTLTSGNTIYF
clone size: few; D gene: TRBD1; J gene: TRBJ2-7; V gene: TRBV28; CDR3 DNA: TGTGCCAGCAGTTTCAGGGACAGGATTCTCTACGAGCAGTACTTC; CDR3 protein: CASSFRDRILYEQYF
clone size: few; D gene: TRBD1; J gene: TRBJ2-1; V gene: TRBV24-1; CDR3 DNA: TGTGCCACCAGTGAGTCCGGGACAGGGTCCTACAATGAGCAGTTCTTC; CDR3 protein: CATSESGTGSYNEQFF
clone size: few; D gene: -; J gene: TRBJ1-1; V gene: TRBV12-3/TRBV12-4; CDR3 DNA: TGTGCCAGCAGTTCAACCCCCGGGAACACTGAAGCTTTCTTT; CDR3 protein: CASSSTPGNTEAFF
clone size: -; D gene: TRBD2; J gene: TRBJ2-1; V gene: TRBV24-1; CDR3 DNA: TGTGCCACCAGTGACCCCAGACTAGCGGGAGGGCCAGACAATGAGCAGTTCTTC; CDR3 protein: CATSDPRLAGGPDNEQFF
clone size: few; D gene: TRBD2; J gene: TRBJ2-7; V gene: TRBV11-2; CDR3 DNA: TGTGCCAGCAGCCCCGAGCTAGCGGGAGTATCCTACGAGCAGTACTTC; CDR3 protein: CASSPELAGVSYEQYF
clone size: few; D gene: -; J gene: TRBJ1-1; V gene: TRBV7-3; CDR3 DNA: TGTGCCAGCAGCTTAGGGTACAGGAACACTGAAGCTTTCTTT; CDR3 protein: CASSLGYRNTEAFF
clone size: -; D gene: -; J gene: TRBJ2-6; V gene: TRBV2; CDR3 DNA: TGTGCCAGCAGTGTTAGTTTTCGAGCTGGGGCCAACGTCCTGACTTTC; CDR3 protein: CASSVSFRAGANVLTF
clone size: many; D gene: TRBD1; J gene: TRBJ2-7; V gene: TRBV29-1; CDR3 DNA: TGCAGCGTTTCCACAGGGGCCGAGCAGTACTTC; CDR3 protein: CSVSTGAEQYF
clone size: -; D gene: -; J gene: TRBJ1-2; V gene: TRBV6-6; CDR3 DNA: TGTGCCAGCAGTTTCCTCGGGGAGGGTAGCTATGGCTACACCTTC; CDR3 protein: CASSFLGEGSYGYTF
clone size: few; D gene: -; J gene: TRBJ2-1; V gene: TRBV19; CDR3 DNA: TGTGCCAGTAGTATATTCGGGCCCCTAGCCCACAATGAGCAGTTCTTC; CDR3 protein: CASSIFGPLAHNEQFF
clone size: -; D gene: TRBD1; J gene: TRBJ1-4; V gene: TRBV3-1; CDR3 DNA: TGTGCCAGCAGCCCTCGACAGGGGAGGGAAAAACTGTTTTTT; CDR3 protein: CASSPRQGREKLFF
clone size: -; D gene: TRBD1; J gene: TRBJ1-5; V gene: TRBV6-1; CDR3 DNA: TGTGCCAGCAGTGGAGGGACAGGGGGTGGGAATCAGCCCCAGCATTTT; CDR3 protein: CASSGGTGGGNQPQHF
clone size: few; D gene: TRBD2; J gene: TRBJ2-3; V gene: TRBV12-3/TRBV12-4; CDR3 DNA: TGTGCCAGCAGCCTAAACAGCGGGAGGACAGATACGCAGTATTTT; CDR3 protein: CASSLNSGRTDTQYF
clone size: few; D gene: TRBD1; J gene: TRBJ1-4; V gene: TRBV7-9; CDR3 DNA: TGTGCCAGCAGTTTCCCCCAGGGGGGCGATGAAAAACTGTTTTTT; CDR3 protein: CASSFPQGGDEKLFF
clone size: few; D gene: -; J gene: TRBJ1-2; V gene: TRBV25-1; CDR3 DNA: TGTGCCAGCAGTGACAGTCCTAACTATGGCTACACCTTC; CDR3 protein: CASSDSPNYGYTF
clone size: -; D gene: TRBD1; J gene: TRBJ2-3; V gene: TRBV5-5; CDR3 DNA: TGTGCCAGCAGCTCAGGATCGACAGGGGCAGATACGCAGTATTTT; CDR3 protein: CASSSGSTGADTQYF
clone size: few; D gene: TRBD2; J gene: TRBJ2-5; V gene: TRBV5-5; CDR3 DNA: TGTGCCAGCAGCTTTTCAAGCGGGGGATTCCAAGAGACCCAGTACTTC; CDR3 protein: CASSFSSGGFQETQYF
clone size: -; D gene: -; J gene: TRBJ2-1; V gene: TRBV7-9; CDR3 DNA: TGTGCCAGCAGCCCCGCGGGCAGTAGCTCCTACAATGAGCAGTTCTTC; CDR3 protein: CASSPAGSSSYNEQFF
clone size: -; D gene: TRBD1; J gene: TRBJ2-7; V gene: TRBV10-3; CDR3 DNA: TGTGCCATCTTCCCAGGGGGTACCTACGAGCAGTACTTC; CDR3 protein: CAIFPGGTYEQYF
clone size: -; D gene: -; J gene: TRBJ1-3; V gene: TRBV2; CDR3 DNA: TGTGCCAGCAGTGATGATGTCTCTGGAAACACCATATATTTT; CDR3 protein: CASSDDVSGNTIYF
clone size: -; D gene: -; J gene: TRBJ2-1; V gene: TRBV18; CDR3 DNA: TGTGCCAGCTCACCCCGACCACCCTCAGTCGGGTACAATGAGCAGTTCTTC; CDR3 protein: CASSPRPPSVGYNEQFF
clone size: few; D gene: TRBD2; J gene: TRBJ2-7; V gene: TRBV4-3; CDR3 DNA: TGCGCCAGCAGCCAAGGAGGACTAGCGGGAAGCACGTCCTACGAGCAGTACTTC; CDR3 protein: CASSQGGLAGSTSYEQYF
clone size: few; D gene: -; J gene: TRBJ2-7; V gene: TRBV20-1; CDR3 DNA: TGCAGTGCCGTGGGCCCGACCTACGAGCAGTACTTC; CDR3 protein: CSAVGPTYEQYF
clone size: few; D gene: -; J gene: TRBJ1-1; V gene: TRBV5-1; CDR3 DNA: TGCGCCAGCAGCTTGGTTACAGATCACACTGAAGCTTTCTTT; CDR3 protein: CASSLVTDHTEAFF
clone size: few; D gene: TRBD1; J gene: TRBJ1-2; V gene: TRBV12-3/TRBV12-4; CDR3 DNA: TGTGCCGCGCTCGAGTGGCAGACAGGGGCCTATGGCTACACCTTC; CDR3 protein: CAALEWQTGAYGYTF
clone size: few; D gene: -; J gene: TRBJ2-7; V gene: TRBV15; CDR3 DNA: TGTGCCACCAGCAGAAAGATTTTGGGCAGCCCCGTGGTTAGCTACGAGCAGTACTTC; CDR3 protein: CATSRKILGSPVVSYEQYF
clone size: -; D gene: -; J gene: TRBJ1-3; V gene: TRBV2; CDR3 DNA: TGTGCCAGCAGTGACAGGTCTGGAAACACCATATATTTT; CDR3 protein: CASSDRSGNTIYF
clone size: -; D gene: -; J gene: TRBJ2-1; V gene: TRBV2; CDR3 DNA: TGTGCCAGCAAGGACTACCGGAATGAACAGTTCTTC; CDR3 protein: CASKDYRNEQFF
clone size: -; D gene: -; J gene: TRBJ2-5; V gene: TRBV12-3/TRBV12-4; CDR3 DNA: TGTGCCAGCAGTTCCTCGACAGTGCGGGAGACCCAGTACTTC; CDR3 protein: CASSSSTVRETQYF
clone size: -; D gene: -; J gene: TRBJ2-5; V gene: TRBV7-8; CDR3 DNA: TGTGCCAGCAGCTTAGATCTCACAGGGCACCAAGAGACCCAGTACTTC; CDR3 protein: CASSLDLTGHQETQYF
clone size: -; D gene: -; J gene: TRBJ1-1; V gene: TRBV2; CDR3 DNA: TGTGCCAGCAGTGGTACAATGAACACTGAAGCTTTCTTT; CDR3 protein: CASSGTMNTEAFF
clone size: -; D gene: TRBD1; J gene: TRBJ2-1; V gene: TRBV6-2/TRBV6-3; CDR3 DNA: TGTGCCAGCAGTTATTTGGCAGGGGGCTTAAATGAGCAGTTCTTC; CDR3 protein: CASSYLAGGLNEQFF
clone size: many; D gene: -; J gene: TRBJ2-5; V gene: TRBV7-2; CDR3 DNA: TGTGCCAGCAGCTTAGTTCCGGAGACCCAGTACTTC; CDR3 protein: CASSLVPETQYF
clone size: many; D gene: -; J gene: TRBJ2-1; V gene: TRBV6-5; CDR3 DNA: TGTGCCAGCAGTTATACGACAGGGTCGGGGGGGAATGAGCAGTTCTTC; CDR3 protein: CASSYTTGSGGNEQFF
clone size: few; D gene: TRBD1; J gene: TRBJ2-7; V gene: TRBV12-3/TRBV12-4; CDR3 DNA: TGTGCCAGCAGTTCCGGACAGGCCCACTACGAGCAGTACTTC; CDR3 protein: CASSSGQAHYEQYF
clone size: -; D gene: -; J gene: TRBJ1-5; V gene: TRBV4-2; CDR3 DNA: TGTGCCAGCAGCCAAGACAGCTATAGCAATCAGCCCCAGCATTTT; CDR3 protein: CASSQDSYSNQPQHF
clone size: few; D gene: -; J gene: TRBJ1-3; V gene: TRBV24-1; CDR3 DNA: TGTGCCACCAGTGATCCGGGACTTCCCTCTGGAAACACCATATATTTT; CDR3 protein: CATSDPGLPSGNTIYF
clone size: -; D gene: TRBD1; J gene: TRBJ2-4; V gene: TRBV7-2; CDR3 DNA: TGTGCCAGCAGTCCCGGTGGGACAGGGAGGATCATTCAGTACTTC; CDR3 protein: CASSPGGTGRIIQYF
clone size: -; D gene: TRBD2; J gene: TRBJ2-3; V gene: TRBV7-3; CDR3 DNA: TGTGCCAGTTGGTCGACTAGCGGGGTTCGCACAGATACGCAGTATTTT; CDR3 protein: CASWSTSGVRTDTQYF
clone size: -; D gene: -; J gene: TRBJ1-6; V gene: TRBV5-1; CDR3 DNA: TGCGCCAGCAGCTCCGGGACGGGACTTAAGACCCTCCACTTT; CDR3 protein: CASSSGTGLKTLHF
clone size: few; D gene: TRBD1; J gene: TRBJ2-1; V gene: TRBV24-1; CDR3 DNA: TGTGCCACCAGTGATTTGGACAGGGGTACCAACAATGAGCAGTTCTTC; CDR3 protein: CATSDLDRGTNNEQFF
clone size: few; D gene: -; J gene: TRBJ1-1; V gene: TRBV7-9; CDR3 DNA: TGTGCCAGCAGCCGCCACACCTCGAACACTGAAGCTTTCTTT; CDR3 protein: CASSRHTSNTEAFF
clone size: few; D gene: -; J gene: TRBJ2-7; V gene: TRBV7-7; CDR3 DNA: TGTGCCAGCAGCTCTGACAATGGCTACGAGCAGTACTTC; CDR3 protein: CASSSDNGYEQYF
clone size: -; D gene: TRBD2; J gene: TRBJ2-7; V gene: TRBV20-1; CDR3 DNA: TGCAGTACCCATTCCCCGGGACTAGCGGGAAACGAGCAGTACTTC; CDR3 protein: CSTHSPGLAGNEQYF
clone size: few; D gene: TRBD2; J gene: TRBJ2-5; V gene: TRBV4-1; CDR3 DNA: TGCGCCAGCAGCTCCGGACTAGCGGGTGCTGCTCACCAAGAGACCCAGTACTTC; CDR3 protein: CASSSGLAGAAHQETQYF
clone size: few; D gene: TRBD1; J gene: TRBJ1-1; V gene: TRBV6-5; CDR3 DNA: TGTGCCAGCAGTTACGGGGACAGCCGCACTGAAGCTTTCTTT; CDR3 protein: CASSYGDSRTEAFF
clone size: few; D gene: TRBD1; J gene: TRBJ1-2; V gene: TRBV6-2/TRBV6-3; CDR3 DNA: TGTGCCAGCAGTCCGCTAAGGACAGGGGTGTCCTATGGCTACACCTTC; CDR3 protein: CASSPLRTGVSYGYTF
clone size: few; D gene: TRBD1; J gene: TRBJ1-1; V gene: TRBV19; CDR3 DNA: TGTGCCAGCCGGGACAGCCTCCACACTGAAGCTTTCTTT; CDR3 protein: CASRDSLHTEAFF